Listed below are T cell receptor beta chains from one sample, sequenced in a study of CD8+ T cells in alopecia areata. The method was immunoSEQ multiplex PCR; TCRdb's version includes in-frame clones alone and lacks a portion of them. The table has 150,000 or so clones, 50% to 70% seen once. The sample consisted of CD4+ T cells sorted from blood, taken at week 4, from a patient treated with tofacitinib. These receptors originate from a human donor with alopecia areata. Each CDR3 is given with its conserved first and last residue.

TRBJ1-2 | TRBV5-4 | CASSRGGTYGYTF
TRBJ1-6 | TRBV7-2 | CASSLEGQAYSPLHF
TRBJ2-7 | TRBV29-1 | CSVGDAGEQYF
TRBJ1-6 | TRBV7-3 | CASSYTRQGSPLHF
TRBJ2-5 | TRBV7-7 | CASSLGSQETQYF
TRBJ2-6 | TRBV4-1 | CASSRPTGASGANVLTF
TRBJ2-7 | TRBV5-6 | CASSFVRTGYEQYF
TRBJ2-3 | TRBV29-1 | CSVRGDREADTQYF
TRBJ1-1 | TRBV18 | CASSPTGGNTEAFF
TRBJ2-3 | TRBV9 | CASSVVVGDTQYF
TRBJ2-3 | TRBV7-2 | CASSLAGGRDTQYF
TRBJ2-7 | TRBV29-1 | CSGRTGIHEQYF
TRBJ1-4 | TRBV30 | CAWLQGFGRKLFF
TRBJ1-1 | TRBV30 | CAWGPEAFF
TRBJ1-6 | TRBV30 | CAWIRTGESPLHF
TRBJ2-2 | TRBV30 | CAWGVQGNTGELFF
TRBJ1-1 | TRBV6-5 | CASSLGQANTEAFF
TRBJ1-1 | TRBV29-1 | CSVGRGSTEAFF
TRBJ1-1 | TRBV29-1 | CSVEVGRLQGAFF
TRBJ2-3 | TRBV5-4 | CASSLYQGATDTQYF
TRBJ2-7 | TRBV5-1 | CASSPGQREQYF
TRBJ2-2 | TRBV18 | CASSPPGRGGELFF
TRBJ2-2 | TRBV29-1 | CSVEIGELFF
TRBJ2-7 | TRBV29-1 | CSVQTGGAYEQYF
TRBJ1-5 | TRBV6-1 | CASSVAGEGRFSNQPQHF
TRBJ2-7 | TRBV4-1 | CASGTTYEQYF
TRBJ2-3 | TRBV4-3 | CASSQVGTGKTDTQYF
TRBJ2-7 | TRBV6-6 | CASRGRDRLNEQYF
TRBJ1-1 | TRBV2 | CASSEAGPDTEAFF
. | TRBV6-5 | CASSRHSYEQYF
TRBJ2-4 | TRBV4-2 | CASSQGGRGRLAKNIQYF
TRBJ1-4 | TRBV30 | CAWARGSTNEKLFF
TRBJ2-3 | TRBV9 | CASAALAGNTDTQYF
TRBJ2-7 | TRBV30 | CAWSVQGYEQYF
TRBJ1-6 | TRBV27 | CASSFWTGDSPLHF